The 24 T cell receptor beta chains in this list originate from one sample, sequenced in a study of T cell repertoires in cytomegalovirus infection. TCRdb used MiXCR to reprocess the reads, holding one entry per CDR3 protein. The data hold some 200,000 distinct CDR3 sequences, with less than 9.5% observed a single time. Sequencing input: PBMCs. The receptors were sampled from a human donor in good health (CMV status not recorded). Some clones in this sample may be carry-over from other donors' samples.

This clonotype turned up a few times. This sequence joins TRBV6-2 or TRBV6-3 and TRBJ2-7; 9 bases are shared with TRBD2. With 7 bases clipped from V and 1 base from J, the junction kept 8 bases outside the gene matches. This CDR3 is built from 15 residues. Germline V gene data show CDR1 as MNHEY and CDR2 as SVGEGT. The CDR3 DNA follows: TGTGCCAGCAAGGGATTTAGCGGGAGATCCTACGAGCAGTACTTC. It encodes CASKGFSGRSYEQYF.

This clonotype was seen only a few times. The V and J genes are TRBV18 and TRBJ1-6; TRBD1 matches at 8 bases. Per the germline V gene, CDR1 is KGHSH and CDR2 is LQKENI. The CDR3 totals 15 residues. Trimming cost V 2 bases and J 7 bases; bases outside gene matches: 4. The CDR3 nucleotides are TGTGCCAGCTCACCAGGACAGGGTGGCAATTCACCCCTCCACTTT. Its protein is CASSPGQGGNSPLHF.

CDR3 DNA: TGTGCCTCGCGCTCCTCAGGAGGATCCTACGAGCAGTACTTC. Amino acid sequence: CASRSSGGSYEQYF. The J gene is TRBJ2-7, the V gene TRBV10-3, with a tentative D call TRBD2 (5 bases). Trimming took off 11 bases at V and 1 base at J, with 18 bases between the two ends. The V gene's germline CDR1 is ENHRY and CDR2 SYGVKD. CDR3 length: 14 amino acids.

The sample holds many counts of this clonotype. This chain joins TRBV9 and TRBJ1-1; TRBD1 matches 7 bases. With V trimmed by 2 bases and J by 1 base, 11 bases remained unmatched. The CDR3 is 17 amino acids. Germline V gene data show CDR1 as SGDLS and CDR2 as YYNGEE. CDR3: CASSVGSGQAKNTEAFF. In DNA, the CDR3 is TGTGCCAGCAGCGTCGGGAGCGGACAGGCAAAGAACACTGAAGCTTTCTTT.

To note about this clonotype: Possible read error: a much larger clone is one base away. The rearrangement links TRBV7-9 to TRBJ2-7, with a possible D match to TRBD2 (6 bases). The CDR3 contains 14 residues. The germline CDR1 and CDR2 sequences are SEHNR and FQNEAQ (reference sequence). The V end was cut by 1 base, the J end by 5 bases, with 12 bases between. CDR3 sequence (DNA): TGTGCCAGCAGCTTAGGGGTAGCGGAAGACGAGCAGTACTTC. Its protein is CASSLGVAEDEQYF.

In this sample, this clonotype turned up a few times. This chain joins TRBV20-1 and TRBJ2-1; TRBD2 agrees at 12 bases. CDR1 is DFQATT, CDR2 SNEGSKA, per germline (reference sequence). The CDR3 is 15 residues long. Trimming removed 6 bases from V and 7 bases from J; junction bases left unmatched: 10. DNA of the CDR3: TGCAGTGCCAATTCTCTAGCGGGAGGGCCGAATGAGCAGTTCTTC. Protein: CSANSLAGGPNEQFF.

This clonotype was counted at least ten times. The chain employs TRBV7-2 and TRBJ2-5; D may be TRBD1 (6 bases). CDR1 is SGHTA and CDR2 is FQGNSA in the germline V gene. This CDR3 has 15 amino acids. V lost 5 bases and J 5 bases, leaving 18 bases between the germline ends. CDR3 in DNA: TGTGCCAGCAGCAGTCCGGGACATCTTCCTGAGACCCAGTACTTC. It translates to CASSSPGHLPETQYF.

This clonotype was counted ten times or more. The chain joins TRBV19 to TRBJ2-7; 9 positions match TRBD1. V lost 5 bases, J lost 2 bases, and 4 bases stayed unmatched. Germline V gives CDR1 LNHDA, CDR2 SQIVND (reference sequence). The CDR3 extends over 14 amino acids. CDR3 nucleotide sequence: TGTGCCAGTAGTGCCGGGACAGGGACCTACGAGCAGTACTTC. This encodes CASSAGTGTYEQYF.

Ten or more counts support this clonotype. CDR3 sequence (DNA): TGTGCCAGCAGCAGCCCGACACGGGACGCTGAAGCTTTCTTT. It translates to CASSSPTRDAEAFF. This chain links TRBV5-5 with TRBJ1-1, with D maybe TRBD1 (5 bases). The CDR3 spans 14 residues. The V gene's germline CDR1 is SGHKS and CDR2 YYEKEE (reference sequence). Trimming took off 4 bases at V and 6 bases at J, with 16 bases between the two ends.

This clonotype was seen a few times. The gene calls are TRBV24-1 and TRBJ2-1, with 7 bases lining up with TRBD2. Germline-derived CDR1 and CDR2 are KGHDR and SFDVKD. The V gene end was trimmed by 7 bases and the J gene end by 0 bases; junction bases not matched to a gene: 5. CDR3 length: 15 amino acids. The CDR3 here is CATSDKRGSYNEQFF. The CDR3 region has the DNA TGTGCCACCAGCGACAAGCGGGGCTCCTACAATGAGCAGTTCTTC.

Concerning this clonotype: This may be a read error: a much more frequent sequence differs by one nucleotide. Lacking the conserved final phenylalanine or tryptophan, this CDR3 likely reflects a read error. V and J are TRBV5-4 and TRBJ2-1; 7 nucleotides agree with TRBD2. Trimming removed 1 base from V and 5 bases from J; junction bases left unmatched: 6. Germline CDR1 and CDR2: SGHNT and YYREEE (reference sequence). The CDR3 contains 15 residues. The CDR3 region is CASSLRRETDNEQFV. The CDR3 region has the DNA TGTGCCAGCAGCTTGAGGCGGGAGACTGACAATGAGCAGTTCGTC.

In this sample, this clonotype turned up many times. CDR3 sequence (DNA): TGTGCCAGCAGCTTAACACCCTACAATGAGCAGTTCTTC. This translates into CASSLTPYNEQFF. The V and J genes are TRBV7-9 and TRBJ2-1; D remains ambiguous. Germline V gives CDR1 SEHNR, CDR2 FQNEAQ (reference sequence). V lost 2 bases and J 2 bases, leaving 4 bases between the germline ends. The CDR3 contains 13 residues. Together with reference TRBV7-9 and TRBJ2-1, the CDR3 gives the full variable domain: DTGVSQNPRHKITKRGQNVTFRCDPISEHNRLYWYRQTLGQGPEFLTYFQNEAQLEKSRLLSDRFSAERPKGSFSTLEIQRTEQGDSAMYLCASSLTPYNEQFFGPGTRLTVL.

This clonotype was seen ten or more times. This sequence joins TRBV7-2 and TRBJ2-1, with D perhaps matching TRBD1 or TRBD2 (6 bases each). Trimming left V 1 base short and J 9 bases short, with 13 bases between. The CDR3 contains 14 residues. CDR1 SGHTA and CDR2 FQGNSA come from the germline V gene. The CDR3 nucleotides are TGTGCCAGCAGCTTAGACGGGGGCCAATTTGAGCAGTTCTTC. The encoded protein is CASSLDGGQFEQFF.

V and J are TRBV10-3 and TRBJ2-2; TRBD1 or TRBD2 may be the D gene (6 bases each). The CDR3 extends over 13 amino acids. The germline V gene encodes CDR1 ENHRY and CDR2 SYGVKD. The V end lost 8 bases, the J end lost 6 bases, and 13 bases lay between the germline ends. CDR3 sequence reads: CAIRTGAAGELFF. The CDR3 DNA follows: TGTGCCATCCGAACGGGGGCCGCCGGGGAGCTGTTTTTT.

There are a few counts of this clonotype. The chain combines TRBV14 with TRBJ1-2; D might be TRBD1 (5 bases). This CDR3 is built from 13 residues. The germline V gene encodes CDR1 SGHDN and CDR2 FVKESK. The V end was cut by 5 bases, the J end by 8 bases, with 15 bases between. CDR3 bases: TGTGCCAGCAGCTGGGGACGGAACGGAGGCTACACCTTC. This gives the protein CASSWGRNGGYTF.

A single count supports this clonotype. The CDR3 end shows no conserved phenylalanine or tryptophan, and so a read error is likely. The chain couples TRBV11-2 to TRBJ2-3; D possibly corresponds to TRBD1 (5 bases). Germline V gene lookup returns CDR1 SGHAT and CDR2 FQNNGV. Trimming cost V 1 base and J 3 bases, with 11 bases left between them. This CDR3 has 15 residues. The chain's CDR3 is CASSLGTGDTDTQYY. CDR3 bases: TGTGCCAGCAGCTTAGGTACAGGTGATACAGATACGCAGTATTAT.

This clonotype was seen at least ten times. V and J are TRBV28 and TRBJ1-6; weak D call: TRBD1 (6 bases). Germline V CDR1 and CDR2: MDHEN, SYDVKM. Trimming cost V 4 bases and J 0 bases, with 19 bases left between them. CDR3 length equals 19 residues. This chain's CDR3 is CASSSPRQEWSSYNSPLHF. CDR3 DNA sequence: TGTGCCAGCAGTTCACCCCGACAGGAGTGGAGCTCCTATAATTCACCCCTCCACTTT.

This clonotype was recorded many times. The genes are TRBV5-1 and TRBJ2-5; D not certain. The ends were cut back, 4 bases at V and 1 base at J, with 11 bases in the middle. CDR3 length equals 14 residues. Germline values: CDR1 SGHRS, CDR2 YFSETQ. In DNA, the CDR3 is TGCGCCAGCAGCGACGGCAGATCCCAAGAGACCCAGTACTTC. It specifies CASSDGRSQETQYF. Based on the CDR3 plus reference TRBV5-1 and TRBJ2-5, the full variable domain is KAGVTQTPRYLIKTRGQQVTLSCSPISGHRSVSWYQQTPGQGLQFLFEYFSETQRNKGNFPGRFSGRQFSNSRSEMNVSTLELGDSALYLCASSDGRSQETQYFGPGTRLLVL.

This clonotype was counted only a few times. The chain combines TRBV6-1 with TRBJ1-6; 7 positions match TRBD1. Germline-derived CDR1 and CDR2 are MNHNS and SASEGT. V shed 5 bases and J 7 bases; nucleotides not matched to a gene: 11. This CDR3 region has 16 residues. CDR3 region: CASSKEQGIMNSPLHF. The CDR3 DNA reads as TGTGCCAGCAGTAAGGAACAGGGGATTATGAATTCACCCCTCCACTTT.

At least ten counts were recorded for this clonotype. This sequence joins TRBV28 and TRBJ1-6, with D hard to call. With 8 bases removed from V and 9 bases from J, the gap between germline ends came to 8 bases. The CDR3 sequence is 11 residues long. Germline V gene sequence: CDR1 MDHEN, CDR2 SYDVKM. For the CDR3, the DNA is TGTGCCAGCTGCGGTGTTTCACCCCTCCACTTT. This translates into CASCGVSPLHF.

This clonotype has at least ten counts. The gene calls are TRBV7-2 and TRBJ1-1; D remains ambiguous. V lost 6 bases to trimming and J lost 0 bases, with 14 bases between them. This CDR3 has 15 amino acids. The V gene's germline CDR1 is SGHTA and CDR2 FQGNSA. CDR3 in amino acids: CASRSPTPMNTEAFF. In DNA form, the CDR3 reads TGTGCCAGCAGATCACCGACCCCCATGAACACTGAAGCTTTCTTT.

Only a few counts were recorded for this clonotype. This rearrangement joins TRBV6-2 or TRBV6-3 to TRBJ2-1; 9 bases are a match to TRBD2. Germline V CDR1 and CDR2: MNHEY, SVGEGT. J was trimmed by 6 bases and V by 11 bases; bases with no gene match: 17. This CDR3 comprises 16 residues. The CDR3 DNA is TGTGCCGGCACTTCATCTGGGCTAGCGGGGATCAATGAGCAGTTCTTC. Its translation is CAGTSSGLAGINEQFF.

The table lists this clonotype with many counts. The J gene is TRBJ2-7, the V gene TRBV12-3 or TRBV12-4, with D perhaps assigned TRBD1 or TRBD2 (5 bases each). The CDR3 runs 11 residues. V gave up 4 bases and J gave up 8 bases, with 9 bases separating them. CDR3 sequence reads: CASSSGTQQYF. CDR3 DNA sequence: TGTGCCAGCAGTTCAGGGACCCAGCAGTACTTC.

This clonotype was seen repeatedly, ten times or more. The chain recombines TRBV7-2 with TRBJ2-2; 7 bases agree with TRBD2. Germline CDR1 SGHTA, CDR2 FQGNSA. After removal of 2 bases from V and 2 bases from J, the junction contained 5 bases not matched to a gene. The CDR3 consists of 16 residues. The CDR3 here is CASSLNGGFNTGELFF. Written as DNA, the CDR3 is TGTGCCAGCAGCTTAAACGGGGGGTTTAACACCGGGGAGCTGTTTTTT.